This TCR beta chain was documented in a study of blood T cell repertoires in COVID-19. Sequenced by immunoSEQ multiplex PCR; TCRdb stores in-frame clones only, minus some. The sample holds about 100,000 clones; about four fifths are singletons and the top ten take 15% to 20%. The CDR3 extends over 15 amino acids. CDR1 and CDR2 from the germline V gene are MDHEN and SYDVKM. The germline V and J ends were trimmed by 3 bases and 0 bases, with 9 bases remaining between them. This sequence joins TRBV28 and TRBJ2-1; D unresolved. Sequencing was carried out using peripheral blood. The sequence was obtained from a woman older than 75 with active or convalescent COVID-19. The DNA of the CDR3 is TGTGCCAGCAGTTTGGAGATGCCCTCCTACAATGAGCAGTTCTTC. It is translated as CASSLEMPSYNEQFF.